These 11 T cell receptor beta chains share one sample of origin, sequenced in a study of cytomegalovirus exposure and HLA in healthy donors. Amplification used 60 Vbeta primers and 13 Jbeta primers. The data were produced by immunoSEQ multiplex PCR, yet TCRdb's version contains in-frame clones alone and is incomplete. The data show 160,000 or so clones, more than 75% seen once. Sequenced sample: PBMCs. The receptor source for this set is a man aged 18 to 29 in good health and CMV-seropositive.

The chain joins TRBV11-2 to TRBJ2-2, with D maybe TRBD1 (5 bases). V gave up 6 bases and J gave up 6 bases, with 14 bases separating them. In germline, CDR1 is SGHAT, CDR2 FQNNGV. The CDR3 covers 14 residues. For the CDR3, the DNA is TGTGCCAGCAGTTCAGGGCCGTCCTCCGGGGAGCTGTTTTTT. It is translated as CASSSGPSSGELFF. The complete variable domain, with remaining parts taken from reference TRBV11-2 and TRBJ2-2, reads EAGVAQSPRYKIIEKRQSVAFWCNPISGHATLYWYQQILGQGPKLLIQFQNNGVVDDSQLPKDRFSAERLKGVDSTLKIQPAKLEDSAVYLCASSSGPSSGELFFGEGSRLTVL.

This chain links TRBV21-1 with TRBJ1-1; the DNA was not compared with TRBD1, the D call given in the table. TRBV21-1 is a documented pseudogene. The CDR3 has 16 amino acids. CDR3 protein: CASSKAALRGRTEAFF. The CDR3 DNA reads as TGTGCCAGCAGCAAAGCAGCCCTCAGGGGGAGGACTGAAGCTTTCTTT.

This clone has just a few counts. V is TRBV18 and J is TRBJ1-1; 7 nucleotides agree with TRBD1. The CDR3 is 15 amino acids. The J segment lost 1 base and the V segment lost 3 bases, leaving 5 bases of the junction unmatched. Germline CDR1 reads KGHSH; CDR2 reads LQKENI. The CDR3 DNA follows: TGTGCCAGCTCACCGATAAGGGGGCCGAACACTGAAGCTTTCTTT. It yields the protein CASSPIRGPNTEAFF.

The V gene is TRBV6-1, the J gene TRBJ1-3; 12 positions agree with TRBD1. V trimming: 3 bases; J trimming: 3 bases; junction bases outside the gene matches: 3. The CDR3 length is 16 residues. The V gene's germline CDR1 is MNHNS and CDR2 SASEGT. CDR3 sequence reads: CASSEGTGGSGNTIYF. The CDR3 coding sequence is TGTGCCAGCAGTGAGGGGACAGGGGGCAGTGGAAACACCATATATTTT.

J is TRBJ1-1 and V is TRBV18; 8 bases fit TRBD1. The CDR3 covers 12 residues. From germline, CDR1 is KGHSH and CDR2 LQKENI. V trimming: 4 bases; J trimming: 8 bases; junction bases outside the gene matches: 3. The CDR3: CASSLDREEAFF. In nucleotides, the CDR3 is TGTGCCAGCTCACTGGACAGGGAAGAAGCTTTCTTT.

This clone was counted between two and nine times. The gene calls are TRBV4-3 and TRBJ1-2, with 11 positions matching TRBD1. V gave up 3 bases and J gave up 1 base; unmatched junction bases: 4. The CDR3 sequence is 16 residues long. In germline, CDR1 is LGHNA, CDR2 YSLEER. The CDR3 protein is CASSQSGTGGNYGYTF. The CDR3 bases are TGCGCCAGCAGCCAGTCCGGGACAGGGGGTAACTATGGCTACACCTTC.

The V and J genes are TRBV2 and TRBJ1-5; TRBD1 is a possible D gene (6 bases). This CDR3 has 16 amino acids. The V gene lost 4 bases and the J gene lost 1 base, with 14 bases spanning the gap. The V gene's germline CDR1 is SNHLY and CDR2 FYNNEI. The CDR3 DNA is TGTGCCAGCAGTGCCCGCCGTACAGGGAGCAATCAGCCCCAGCATTTT. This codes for CASSARRTGSNQPQHF.

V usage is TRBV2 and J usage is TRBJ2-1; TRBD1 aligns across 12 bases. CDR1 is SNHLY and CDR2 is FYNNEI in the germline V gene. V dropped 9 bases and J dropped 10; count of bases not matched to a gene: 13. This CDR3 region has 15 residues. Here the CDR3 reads CARGVLGQGAREQFF. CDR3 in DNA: TGTGCCAGAGGGGTTCTGGGACAGGGGGCACGGGAGCAGTTCTTC.

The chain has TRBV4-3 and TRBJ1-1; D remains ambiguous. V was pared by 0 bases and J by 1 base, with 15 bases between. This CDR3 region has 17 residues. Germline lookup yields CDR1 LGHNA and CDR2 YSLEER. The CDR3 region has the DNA TGCGCCAGCAGCCAAGATTGGCCGAATTCGGGGAACACTGAAGCTTTCTTT. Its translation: CASSQDWPNSGNTEAFF.

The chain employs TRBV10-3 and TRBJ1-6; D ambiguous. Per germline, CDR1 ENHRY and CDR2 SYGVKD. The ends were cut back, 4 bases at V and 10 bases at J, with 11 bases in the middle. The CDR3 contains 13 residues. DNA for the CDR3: TGTGCCATCAGTGGGGCAATGGAATCACCCCTCCACTTT. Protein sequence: CAISGAMESPLHF.

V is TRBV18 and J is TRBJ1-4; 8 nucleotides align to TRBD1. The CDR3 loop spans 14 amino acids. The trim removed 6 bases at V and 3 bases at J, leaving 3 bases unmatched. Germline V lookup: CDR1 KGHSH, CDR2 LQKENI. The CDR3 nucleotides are TGTGCCAGCTCTCCGGGACAGGCTAATGAAAAACTGTTTTTT. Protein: CASSPGQANEKLFF.